What follows are 6 T cell receptor beta chains derived from one specimen sequenced in a study of T cell responses to AZD1222 COVID-19 vaccine. The table came from immunoSEQ multiplex PCR; TCRdb's copy has only in-frame clones and leaves some out. This table has more than 110,000 clones, around 93% appearing once. Sequencing used peripheral blood, obtained on day 0 of AZD1222 vaccination. The receptor set was obtained from an adult in good health.

The chain carries TRBV6-2 or TRBV6-3 and TRBJ1-1, with D unclear. V was shortened by 2 bases and J by 0 bases, with 16 bases between the two germline ends. CDR3 length: 17 residues. CDR1 is MNHEY, CDR2 SVGEGT, per germline. CDR3 nucleotide sequence: TGTGCCAGCAGTTACCCCGGTAGCCTCAAATTGAACACTGAAGCTTTCTTT. This gives the protein CASSYPGSLKLNTEAFF.

V usage is TRBV6-5 and J usage is TRBJ1-5, with a weak D call TRBD1 (5 bases). The CDR3 consists of 15 residues. CDR1 is MNHEY and CDR2 is SVGAGI in the germline V gene. Trimming cost V 5 bases and J 2 bases, with 13 bases left between them. This CDR3 is CASSHRDFGNQPQHF. The CDR3 DNA follows: TGTGCCAGCAGTCATCGGGACTTCGGCAATCAGCCCCAGCATTTT.

This clone was detected only once. CDR3 sequence (DNA): TGTGCCAGCAGAGCGGGGGGCACCATATATTTT. This translates into CASRAGGTIYF. The chain uses TRBV28 and TRBJ1-3; possibly TRBD1 for D (5 bases). CDR1 and CDR2 from the germline V gene are MDHEN and SYDVKM. V lost 6 bases and J 9 bases, leaving 9 bases between the germline ends. The CDR3 spans 11 residues.

The sample holds one count of this clone. V is TRBV7-8 and J is TRBJ2-7; TRBD2 aligns across 11 bases. The length of the CDR3 is 15 residues. Trimming at V came to 1 base and at J to 5 bases, leaving 4 bases not matched to a gene. Germline CDR1 SGHVS, CDR2 FQNEAQ. CDR3 coding DNA: TGTGCCAGCAGCTTAGTAGCGGGAGGGCCCAACGAGCAGTACTTC. Translation gives CASSLVAGGPNEQYF.

The CDR3 spells CASGTVYNEQFF. CDR3 DNA sequence: TGTGCCAGCGGGACAGTTTACAATGAGCAGTTCTTC. J is TRBJ2-1 and V is TRBV12-3 or TRBV12-4; 7 bases are shared with TRBD1. CDR3 size: 12 residues. J gave up 4 bases and V 8 bases, and 2 bases lay outside the gene matches.

The V gene is TRBV7-8, the J gene TRBJ2-1; 9 nucleotides line up with TRBD2. V lost 1 base to trimming and J lost 9 bases; unmatched junction nucleotides: 13. The V gene's germline CDR1 is SGHVS and CDR2 FQNEAQ. CDR3 length: 17 residues. DNA for the CDR3: TGTGCCAGCAGCTTAGGGGGGTTGGCGGGAGGGCCAGGTGAGCAGTTCTTC. Amino acids: CASSLGGLAGGPGEQFF.